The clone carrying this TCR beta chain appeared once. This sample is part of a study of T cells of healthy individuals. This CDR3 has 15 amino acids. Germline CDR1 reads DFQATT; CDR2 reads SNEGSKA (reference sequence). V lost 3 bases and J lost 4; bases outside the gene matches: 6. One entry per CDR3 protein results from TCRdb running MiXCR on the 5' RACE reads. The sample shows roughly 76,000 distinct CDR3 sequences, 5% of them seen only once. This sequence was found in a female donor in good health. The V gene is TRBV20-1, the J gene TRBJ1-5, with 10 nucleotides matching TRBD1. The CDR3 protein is CSARVTGGRNQPQHF. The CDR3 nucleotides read TGCAGTGCTAGGGTGACAGGGGGCCGGAATCAGCCCCAGCATTTT.